These T cell receptor beta chains were read from a single sample in a study of control samples from healthy donors and cancer patients. Only in-frame clones appear in the TCRdb table, and some are missing; sequencing was by immunoSEQ multiplex PCR. The sample gives around 140,000 clones, approximately 89% of which show up once; 6% to 9.5% is in the top ten. The sample consisted of PBMCs. Receptors were obtained from a middle-aged man with head and neck cancer. CDR3s include the opening cysteine and the closing phenylalanine or tryptophan. Fields, in order: V gene, J gene, D gene, clone size, CDR3 protein, CDR3 DNA. The D gene is left open where the match is weak. Some rows mark clone size as missing; the rest say once, few, many or name a class of expanded clone.

TRBV3-1/TRBV3-2	TRBJ2-2	NA	once	CASSQQGGGELFF	TGTGCCAGCAGCCAGCAAGGTGGCGGGGAGCTGTTTTTT
TRBV9	TRBJ2-3	TRBD2	NA	CASSVLAGGPNTQYF	TGTGCCAGCAGCGTACTAGCGGGGGGGCCAAATACGCAGTATTTT
TRBV2	TRBJ1-6	NA	NA	CASSPGWGSPLHF	TGTGCCAGCAGTCCGGGATGGGGTTCACCCCTCCACTTT
TRBV11-2	TRBJ2-7	NA	once	CASSRRQLNSYEQYF	TGTGCCAGCAGCCGGCGGCAATTAAATTCCTACGAGCAGTACTTC
TRBV30	TRBJ2-7	TRBD1	NA	CAWSTGDEQYF	TGTGCCTGGAGTACAGGGGACGAGCAGTACTTC
TRBV30	TRBJ2-2	NA	NA	CAWSVAANGELFF	TGTGCCTGGAGTGTAGCGGCGAACGGGGAGCTGTTTTTT
TRBV28	TRBJ1-5	TRBD1	many	CASSVLSGTGGNQPQHF	TGTGCCAGCAGTGTGTTATCCGGGACAGGGGGCAATCAGCCCCAGCATTTT
TRBV2	TRBJ2-7	NA	few	CASSPNYEQYF	TGTGCCAGCAGTCCGAACTACGAGCAGTACTTC
TRBV18	TRBJ2-7	NA	NA	CASSRGLEEQYF	TGTGCCAGCTCGAGAGGGCTTGAGGAGCAGTACTTC
TRBV18	TRBJ1-2	NA	NA	CASSPGMDDYGYTF	TGTGCCAGCTCACCAGGAATGGATGACTATGGCTACACCTTC
TRBV11-2	TRBJ2-4	NA	NA	CASSSAGTKNIQYF	TGTGCCAGCAGCTCGGCTGGCACCAAAAACATTCAGTACTTC
TRBV7-2	TRBJ2-2	TRBD2	NA	CASSSSSGRTGELFF	TGTGCCAGCAGCTCCTCTAGCGGGAGAACCGGGGAGCTGTTTTTT
TRBV5-1	TRBJ1-5	NA	once	CASSLVAGGQPQHF	TGCGCCAGCAGCTTAGTCGCCGGGGGTCAGCCCCAGCATTTT
TRBV9	TRBJ1-5	TRBD1	NA	CASSVEDRGQPQHF	TGTGCCAGCAGCGTAGAAGACAGGGGGCAGCCCCAGCATTTT
TRBV27	TRBJ2-3	NA	NA	CASSRNPGMGTDTQYF	TGTGCCAGCAGCCGCAACCCCGGGATGGGCACAGATACGCAGTATTTT
TRBV10-1	TRBJ2-7	NA	few	CASSEFQGFEQYF	TGCGCCAGCAGTGAGTTCCAGGGATTCGAGCAGTACTTC
TRBV4-1	TRBJ2-1	TRBD1	NA	CASSQTGGGNEQFF	TGCGCCAGCAGCCAAACAGGGGGAGGCAATGAGCAGTTCTTC
TRBV4-2	TRBJ2-5	NA	NA	CASSQSGRGAGETQYF	TGTGCCAGCAGCCAGTCGGGGAGAGGGGCCGGGGAGACCCAGTACTTC
TRBV2	TRBJ1-1	TRBD1	NA	CASSDTRQGAGEAFF	TGTGCCAGCAGTGATACGCGACAGGGGGCGGGTGAAGCTTTCTTT
TRBV3-1/TRBV3-2	TRBJ2-3	TRBD2	NA	CASSPVLGLAGELVDTQYF	TGTGCCAGCAGCCCCGTATTAGGACTAGCGGGAGAGTTAGTAGATACGCAGTATTTT
TRBV27	TRBJ2-6	NA	NA	CASSYAGANVLTF	TGTGCCAGCAGTTATGCTGGGGCCAACGTCCTGACTTTC
TRBV5-6	TRBJ2-7	NA	once	CASSLGRSYEQYF	TGTGCCAGCAGCTTGGGGCGATCCTACGAGCAGTACTTC
TRBV5-1	TRBJ2-5	NA	NA	CASSLVVPSPKETQYF	TGCGCCAGCAGCTTGGTTGTACCAAGCCCGAAAGAGACCCAGTACTTC
TRBV11-1	TRBJ1-6	NA	NA	CASSLEGSSYNSPLHF	TGTGCCAGCAGCTTGGAGGGCAGCTCCTATAATTCACCCCTCCACTTT
TRBV6-6	TRBJ2-5	TRBD1	NA	CASSIQGDQETQYF	TGTGCCAGCAGTATACAGGGGGACCAAGAGACCCAGTACTTC
TRBV5-4	TRBJ2-1	TRBD2	NA	CASSFRTSGSNEQFF	TGTGCCAGCAGCTTCCGGACTAGCGGGAGCAATGAGCAGTTCTTC
TRBV10-3	TRBJ2-1	TRBD2	NA	CAISVPPGTSGSNAYNEQFF	TGTGCCATCAGTGTGCCTCCCGGGACTAGCGGGAGCAATGCCTACAATGAGCAGTTCTTC
TRBV5-1	TRBJ2-1	TRBD1	NA	CASSFDRAGEQFF	TGCGCCAGCAGCTTCGACAGGGCAGGTGAGCAGTTCTTC
TRBV2	TRBJ2-1	TRBD2	NA	CALRAQAGGQGEQFF	TGTGCCCTCAGGGCACAAGCGGGGGGGCAGGGTGAGCAGTTCTTC
TRBV27	TRBJ2-3	TRBD1	NA	CASSSPWTGRDTQYF	TGTGCCAGCAGTTCGCCCTGGACAGGGCGAGATACGCAGTATTTT
TRBV6-5	TRBJ2-5	NA	once	CASSYSYTSLQETQYF	TGTGCCAGCAGTTACTCGTACACCAGCCTACAAGAGACCCAGTACTTC
TRBV10-3	TRBJ2-2	TRBD1	NA	CAIRNSGTGNTGELFF	TGTGCCATCAGGAACTCCGGGACAGGGAATACCGGGGAGCTGTTTTTT
TRBV6-5	TRBJ1-6	NA	NA	CASRAEYSPLHF	TGTGCCAGCAGGGCAGAATATTCACCCCTCCACTTT
TRBV6-5	TRBJ2-3	NA	NA	CASLGGTDTQYF	TGTGCCAGTCTTGGGGGCACAGATACGCAGTATTTT
TRBV11-2	TRBJ1-1	NA	NA	CASSSGANTEAFF	TGTGCCAGCAGCTCAGGAGCGAACACTGAAGCTTTCTTT
TRBV2	TRBJ2-5	NA	NA	CASRRTGGRGWETQYF	TGTGCCAGCAGAAGGACCGGGGGCAGGGGATGGGAGACCCAGTACTTC
TRBV28	TRBJ2-3	TRBD2	NA	CASPPAGGSAIDTQYF	TGTGCCAGCCCCCCGGCGGGAGGGTCCGCCATAGATACGCAGTATTTT
TRBV2	TRBJ1-2	TRBD1	NA	CASTGTGTGGYTF	TGTGCCAGTACCGGGACAGGGACCGGTGGCTACACCTTC
TRBV6-5	TRBJ1-3	NA	NA	CASRRTESSGNTIYF	TGTGCCAGCAGGAGGACGGAGAGCTCTGGAAACACCATATATTTT
TRBV5-6	TRBJ2-5	NA	NA	CASTLVASETQYF	TGTGCCAGCACCCTGGTGGCCTCAGAGACCCAGTACTTC
TRBV5-1	TRBJ1-1	NA	NA	CASSLGPQQGGNTEAFF	TGCGCCAGCAGCTTGGGCCCGCAACAGGGAGGGAACACTGAAGCTTTCTTT
TRBV7-9	TRBJ2-7	TRBD1	NA	CASSLIGDSLNEQYF	TGTGCCAGCAGCTTAATAGGGGACAGTCTCAACGAGCAGTACTTC
TRBV19	TRBJ2-1	TRBD2	once	CASSTFSGGYNEQFF	TGTGCCAGTAGCACTTTCAGCGGGGGCTACAATGAGCAGTTCTTC
TRBV10-3	TRBJ1-6	TRBD1	NA	CAISESAPGQTNSPLHF	TGTGCCATCAGTGAGTCGGCCCCGGGACAGACTAATTCACCCCTCCACTTT
TRBV29-1	TRBJ2-2	TRBD1	NA	CSVDQGQGKGTGELFF	TGCAGCGTTGACCAAGGACAGGGAAAGGGCACCGGGGAGCTGTTTTTT
TRBV5-1	TRBJ2-2	NA	NA	CASSLGTIPNTGELFF	TGCGCCAGCAGCTTGGGGACAATACCGAACACCGGGGAGCTGTTTTTT
TRBV3-1/TRBV3-2	TRBJ2-4	NA	NA	CASSQGTPQYF	TGTGCCAGCAGCCAAGGGACACCTCAGTACTTC
TRBV19	TRBJ1-1	TRBD1	once	CASSMGDRGQMNTEAFF	TGTGCCAGTAGTATGGGCGACAGGGGACAGATGAACACTGAAGCTTTCTTT
TRBV5-6	TRBJ1-1	NA	NA	CASSFLPNTEAFF	TGTGCCAGCAGCTTCCTTCCGAACACTGAAGCTTTCTTT
TRBV2	TRBJ2-7	NA	NA	CASYAGSYEQYF	TGTGCCAGTTACGCAGGGAGCTACGAGCAGTACTTC